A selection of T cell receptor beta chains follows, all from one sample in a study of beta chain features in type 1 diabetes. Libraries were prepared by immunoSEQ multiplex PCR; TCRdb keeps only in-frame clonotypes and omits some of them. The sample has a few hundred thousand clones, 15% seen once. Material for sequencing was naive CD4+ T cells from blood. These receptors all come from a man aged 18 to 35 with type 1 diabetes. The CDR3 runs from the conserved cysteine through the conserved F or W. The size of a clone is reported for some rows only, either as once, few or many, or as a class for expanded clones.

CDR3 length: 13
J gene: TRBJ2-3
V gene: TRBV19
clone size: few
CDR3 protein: CATGQTLTDTQYF

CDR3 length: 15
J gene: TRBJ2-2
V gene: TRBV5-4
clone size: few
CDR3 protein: CASSKGPYGGGELFF

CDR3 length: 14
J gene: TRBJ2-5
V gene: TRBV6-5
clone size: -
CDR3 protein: CATSRVRGHETQYF

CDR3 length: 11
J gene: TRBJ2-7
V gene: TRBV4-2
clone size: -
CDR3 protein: CASSQSGEQYF

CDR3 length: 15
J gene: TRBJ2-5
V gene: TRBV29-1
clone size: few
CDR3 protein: CSVEGGRLLQETQYF

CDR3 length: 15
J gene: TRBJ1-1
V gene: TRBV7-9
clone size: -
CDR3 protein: CASSLFHREGTEAFF

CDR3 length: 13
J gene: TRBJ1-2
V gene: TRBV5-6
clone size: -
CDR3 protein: CASLGRGKDGYTF

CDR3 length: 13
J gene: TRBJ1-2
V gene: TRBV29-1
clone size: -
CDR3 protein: CSVEDRVGYGYTF

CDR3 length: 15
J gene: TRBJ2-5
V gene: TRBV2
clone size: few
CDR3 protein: CASSRGTSQGETQYF

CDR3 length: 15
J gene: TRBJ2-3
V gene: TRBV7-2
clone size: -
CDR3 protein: CATGLLGAPSDTQYF

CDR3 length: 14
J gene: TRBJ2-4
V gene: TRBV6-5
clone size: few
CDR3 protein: CASSPTGGKNIQYF

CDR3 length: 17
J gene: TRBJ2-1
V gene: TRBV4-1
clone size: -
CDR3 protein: CASSQPGLLSSYNEQFF

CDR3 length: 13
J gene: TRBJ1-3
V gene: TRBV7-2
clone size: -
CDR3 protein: CASSPGHRNTIYF

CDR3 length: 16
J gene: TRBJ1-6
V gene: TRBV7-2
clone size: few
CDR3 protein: CASSFFWDRLDSPLHF

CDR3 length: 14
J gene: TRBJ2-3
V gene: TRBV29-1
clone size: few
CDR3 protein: CTTLGGSVADTQYF

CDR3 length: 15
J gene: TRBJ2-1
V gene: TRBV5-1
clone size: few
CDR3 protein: CASSLVAGTYNEQFF

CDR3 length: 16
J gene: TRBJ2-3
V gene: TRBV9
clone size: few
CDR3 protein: CASSVREGGPTDTQYF

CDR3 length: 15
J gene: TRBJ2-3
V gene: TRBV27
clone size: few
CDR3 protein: CASSLGQGVTDTQYF

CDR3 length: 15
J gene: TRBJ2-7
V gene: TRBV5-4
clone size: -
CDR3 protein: CASSLGPDTSYEQYF

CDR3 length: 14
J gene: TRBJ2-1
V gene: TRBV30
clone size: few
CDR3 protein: CAWASGSSYNEQFF

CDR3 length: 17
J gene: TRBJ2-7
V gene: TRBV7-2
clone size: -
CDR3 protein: CASSRGLAGATSYEQYF

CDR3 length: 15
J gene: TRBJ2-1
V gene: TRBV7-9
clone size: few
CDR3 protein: CASRPWTGSYNEQFF

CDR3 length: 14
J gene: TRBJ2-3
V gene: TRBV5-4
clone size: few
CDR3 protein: CASSLIQGTDTQYF

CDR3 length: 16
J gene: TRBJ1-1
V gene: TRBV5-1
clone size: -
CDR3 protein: CASSRGTGGSNTEAFF

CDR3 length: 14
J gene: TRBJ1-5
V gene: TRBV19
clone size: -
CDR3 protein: CASSIRQGEQPQHF

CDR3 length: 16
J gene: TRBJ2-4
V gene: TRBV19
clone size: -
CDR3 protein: CASSTQHDSRRGIQYF

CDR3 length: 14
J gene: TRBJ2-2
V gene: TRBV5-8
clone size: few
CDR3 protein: CASSLQGNTGELFF

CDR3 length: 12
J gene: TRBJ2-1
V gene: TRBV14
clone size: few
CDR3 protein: CASSQEGGRQFF

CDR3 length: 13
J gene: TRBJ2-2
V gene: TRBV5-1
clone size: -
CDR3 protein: CASSLAPRGELFF

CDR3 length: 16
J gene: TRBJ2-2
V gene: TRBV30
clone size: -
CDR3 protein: CAWSSNERRGTGELFF

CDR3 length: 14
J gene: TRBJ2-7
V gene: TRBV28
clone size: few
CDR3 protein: CASSFQGSSYEQYF

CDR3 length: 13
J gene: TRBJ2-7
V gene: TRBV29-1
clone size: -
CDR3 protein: CSVAPDRDYEQYF

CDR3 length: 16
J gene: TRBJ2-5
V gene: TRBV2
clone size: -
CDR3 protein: CASSDRTSGEMETQYF

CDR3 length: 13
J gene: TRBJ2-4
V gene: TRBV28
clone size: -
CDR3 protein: CASRQGAGNIQYF

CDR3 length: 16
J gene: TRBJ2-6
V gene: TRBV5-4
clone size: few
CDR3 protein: CASSLFRGGGANVLTF

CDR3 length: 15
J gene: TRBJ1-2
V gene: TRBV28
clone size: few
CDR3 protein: CASRLPGQGLFGYTF

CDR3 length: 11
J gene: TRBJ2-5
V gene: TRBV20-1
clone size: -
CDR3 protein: CSASLRQTQYF